This T cell receptor beta chain derives from a study of vaccination and CD4 T cells after COVID-19. As to this clonotype: The antigen remains unidentified.

The germline V gene encodes CDR1 SGHTA and CDR2 FQGNSA. The CDR3 runs to 17 residues. Trimming left V 2 bases short and J 0 bases short, with 16 bases between. Researchers used the Oncomine TCR Beta short-read assay to sequence DNA from cultured CD4+ T cells. One entry per CDR3 protein, called by TCRdb with MiXCR from the PCR reads. This table holds more than 15,000 distinct CDR3 sequences, 65% to 80% found once. The treatment denotes: roughly 11-day PBMC culture with coronavirus spike peptide pools or control peptides (ViraFEST assay). Sequenced input: CD4+ T cells from blood, cultured in vitro. This clonotype originated in a human donor who had recovered from COVID-19. The chain is built from TRBV7-2 and TRBJ1-1, with a weak D call TRBD1 (5 bases). The CDR3 loop is CASSLPRDSHMNTEAFF. In DNA form, the CDR3 reads TGTGCCAGCAGCTTACCCCGAGACAGCCATATGAACACTGAAGCTTTCTTT.